The clone carrying this T cell receptor (beta chain) has just a few counts. V was cut by 5 bases and J by 5 bases, with 15 bases left in between. There are 14 residues in the CDR3. Germline V lookup: CDR1 MNHNS, CDR2 SASEGT. This entry comes from a study of identical twins. TCRdb fed the 5' RACE reads into MiXCR, producing one record per CDR3 protein. The sample has 500,000 or so distinct CDR3 sequences, roughly an eighth seen once. The same specimen was also included in a second study, on yellow fever vaccine responses in identical twins.

The sequence came from a young woman in good health. V usage is TRBV6-1 and J usage is TRBJ2-5, with a possible D match to TRBD1 (5 bases). The sequencing input was CD4+ T cells sorted from blood. Here the CDR3 reads CASSLRQSGETQYF. Here the CDR3 DNA reads TGTGCCAGCAGTCTGCGACAGTCCGGGGAGACCCAGTACTTC.